This is a list of T cell receptor beta chains from one sample in a study of molecular identifiers for immune sequencing clone quantification. TCRdb recomputed calls from the PCR reads with MiXCR, one row per CDR3 protein. The data hold about 97,000 distinct CDR3 sequences, with approximately 24% observed a single time. Sequencing was done on a sample of naive CD8+ T cells from blood, with Jurkat cell RNA spiked in. Receptor source: a human donor in good health. Some libraries in this study had Jurkat cell RNA spiked in. Each CDR3 is given with its conserved first and last residue. Part of the rows lack a size; the others show once, few, many or a class for expanded clones.

abundance	v_gene	j_gene	CDR3aa
many	TRBV28	TRBJ2-7	CASSYRRGVYEQYF
many	TRBV6-5	TRBJ1-1	CASSYSRSMNTEAFF
-	TRBV11-2	TRBJ2-7	CARSSAGVGYEQYF
many	TRBV5-6	TRBJ2-7	CASSTGSRGALSYEQYF
many	TRBV7-2	TRBJ2-7	CASSLGDEQYF
-	TRBV19	TRBJ2-1	CASSISAGSSYNEQFF
few	TRBV6-2/TRBV6-3	TRBJ2-7	CASSYSQLADYEQYF
few	TRBV5-4	TRBJ2-2	CASSWGAGELFF
few	TRBV27	TRBJ1-4	CASSYRRDSYEKLFF
many	TRBV4-2	TRBJ2-6	CASSQEEGRVYGANVLTF
-	TRBV3-1	TRBJ1-4	CASSPEDNEKLFF
many	TRBV12-3/TRBV12-4	TRBJ2-5	CASSPGETQYF
-	TRBV20-1	TRBJ2-2	CSAGDTGELFF
many	TRBV19	TRBJ1-1	CASTLGDTGGTEAFF
-	TRBV27	TRBJ2-2	CASSLTPAGANTGELFF
many	TRBV29-1	TRBJ2-1	CSCRGGLRNEQFF
many	TRBV5-1	TRBJ2-3	CASSFGLLSSTDTQYF
-	TRBV6-2/TRBV6-3	TRBJ1-1	CASSRGMFTEAFF
few	TRBV29-1	TRBJ1-2	CSVETSGQPVVGYTF
few	TRBV7-7	TRBJ2-5	CASSPDRGETQYF
-	TRBV12-5	TRBJ1-6	CASGLTGSGHNSPLHF
many	TRBV10-3	TRBJ2-7	CAISGSGSGAYEQYF
many	TRBV27	TRBJ2-1	CASSLREGLNEQFF
many	TRBV6-2/TRBV6-3	TRBJ1-1	CASSYSEQSNTEAFF
few	TRBV4-3	TRBJ2-7	CASSQDFQGFPYEQYF
-	TRBV19	TRBJ2-7	CASSSGSLSMDEQYF
many	TRBV10-3	TRBJ2-6	CATQGAGGANVLTF
many	TRBV4-1	TRBJ1-1	CASSLYSGEWAFF
many	TRBV6-1	TRBJ1-5	CASSETGFSNQPQHF
-	TRBV7-2	TRBJ2-2	CASSLFYDTGELFF
many	TRBV20-1	TRBJ2-3	CSGTLARFTDTQYF
-	TRBV30	TRBJ2-1	CAWSVRYERFF
-	TRBV12-3/TRBV12-4	TRBJ1-2	CASSPVGGTSNYGYTF
many	TRBV9	TRBJ2-1	CASSPGTRRLNEQFF
many	TRBV30	TRBJ2-7	CAWKTYEQYF
-	TRBV21-1	TRBJ2-7	CASSLSGLAGLNISYEQYF
-	TRBV5-6	TRBJ2-1	CASSLELAVNNNEQFF
many	TRBV7-9	TRBJ1-1	CASSLGQGVTEAFF
few	TRBV6-2/TRBV6-3	TRBJ2-7	CASSYSLAGLEASYEQYF
many	TRBV7-9	TRBJ1-4	CASSRTGAMEKLFF
-	TRBV10-2	TRBJ2-5	CASSDQGGPLQETQYF
many	TRBV11-2	TRBJ2-1	CASSSPGASYYNEQFF
few	TRBV11-3	TRBJ2-7	CASCRLKYEQYF
many	TRBV20-1	TRBJ2-3	CSARVRARREIGTDTQYF
many	TRBV5-1	TRBJ2-4	CASSDRDREIQYF
-	TRBV19	TRBJ1-1	CASSILMSWGKEAFF
-	TRBV19	TRBJ2-1	CASSNEGLAVYNEQFF
-	TRBV29-1	TRBJ2-7	CRVARDSEPYF
many	TRBV4-3	TRBJ2-1	CASSQDGGEYNEQFF
many	TRBV2	TRBJ2-7	CASTGDNSYEQYF
-	TRBV4-1	TRBJ1-6	CASSRLLAETYNSPLHF
-	TRBV6-1	TRBJ2-3	CASSLQGLEVTDTQYF